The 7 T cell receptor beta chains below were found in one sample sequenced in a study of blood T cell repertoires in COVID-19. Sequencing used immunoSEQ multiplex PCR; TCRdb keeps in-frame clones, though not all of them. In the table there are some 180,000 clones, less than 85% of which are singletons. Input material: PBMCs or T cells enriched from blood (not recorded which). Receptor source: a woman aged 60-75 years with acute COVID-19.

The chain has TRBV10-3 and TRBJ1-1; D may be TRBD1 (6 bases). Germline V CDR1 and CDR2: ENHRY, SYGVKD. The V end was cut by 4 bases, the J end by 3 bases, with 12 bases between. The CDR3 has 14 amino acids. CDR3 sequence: CAISVNRVDTEAFF. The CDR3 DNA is TGTGCCATCAGTGTCAACAGGGTGGACACTGAAGCTTTCTTT.

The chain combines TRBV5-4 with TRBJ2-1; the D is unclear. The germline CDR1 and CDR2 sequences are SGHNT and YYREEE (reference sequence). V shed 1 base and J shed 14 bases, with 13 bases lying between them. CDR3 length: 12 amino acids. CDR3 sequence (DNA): TGTGCCAGCAGCTTGTCGTCCGAAACGGAGTTCTTC. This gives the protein CASSLSSETEFF.

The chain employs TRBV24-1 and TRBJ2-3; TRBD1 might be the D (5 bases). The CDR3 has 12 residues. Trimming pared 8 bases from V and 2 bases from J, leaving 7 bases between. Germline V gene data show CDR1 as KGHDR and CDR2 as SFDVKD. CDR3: CATKGVTDTQYF. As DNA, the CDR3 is TGTGCCACCAAAGGGGTCACAGATACGCAGTATTTT.

The CDR3 region is CASSPQDSGELFF. The CDR3 bases are TGTGCCAGCTCACCGCAAGACAGCGGGGAGCTGTTTTTT. The V gene is TRBV18, the J gene TRBJ2-2, with a tentative D call TRBD1 (5 bases). Germline V gene data show CDR1 as KGHSH and CDR2 as LQKENI. The CDR3 sequence is 13 residues long. Trimming stripped 3 bases from V and 7 bases from J, with 9 bases between.

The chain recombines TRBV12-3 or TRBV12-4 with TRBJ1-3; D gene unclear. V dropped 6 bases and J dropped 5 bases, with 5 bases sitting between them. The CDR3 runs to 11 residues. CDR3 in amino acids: CASSLRNTIYF. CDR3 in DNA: TGTGCCAGCAGCCTTAGAAACACCATATATTTT.

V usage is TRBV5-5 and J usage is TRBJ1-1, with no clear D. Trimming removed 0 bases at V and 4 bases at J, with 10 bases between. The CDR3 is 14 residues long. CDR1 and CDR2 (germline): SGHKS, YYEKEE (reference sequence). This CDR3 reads CASSLAGRGTEAFF. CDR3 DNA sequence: TGTGCCAGCAGCTTGGCCGGACGGGGCACTGAAGCTTTCTTT.

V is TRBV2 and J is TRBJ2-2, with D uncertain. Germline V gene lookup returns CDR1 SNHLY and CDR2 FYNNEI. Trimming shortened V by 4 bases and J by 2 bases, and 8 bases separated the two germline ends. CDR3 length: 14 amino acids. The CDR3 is CASSVEVNTGELFF. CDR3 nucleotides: TGTGCCAGCAGTGTCGAGGTAAACACCGGGGAGCTGTTTTTT.